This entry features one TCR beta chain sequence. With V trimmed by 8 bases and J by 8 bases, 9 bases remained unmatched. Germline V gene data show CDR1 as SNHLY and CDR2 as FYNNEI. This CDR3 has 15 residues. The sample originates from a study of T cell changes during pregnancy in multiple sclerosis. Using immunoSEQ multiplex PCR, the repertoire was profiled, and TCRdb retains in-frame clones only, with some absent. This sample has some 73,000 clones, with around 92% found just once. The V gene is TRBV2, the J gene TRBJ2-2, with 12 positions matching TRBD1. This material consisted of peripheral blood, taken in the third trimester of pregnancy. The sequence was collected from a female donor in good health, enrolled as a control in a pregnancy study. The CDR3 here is CASSGGTGGAGELFF. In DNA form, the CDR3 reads TGTGCCAGCTCGGGCGGGACAGGGGGCGCGGGGGAGCTGTTTTTT. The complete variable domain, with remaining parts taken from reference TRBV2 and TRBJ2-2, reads EPEVTQTPSHQVTQMGQEVILRCVPISNHLYFYWYRQILGQKVEFLVSFYNNEISEKSEIFDDQFSVERPDGSNFTLKIRSTKLEDSAMYFCASSGGTGGAGELFFGEGSRLTVL.